The 5 T cell receptor beta chains listed next were all sequenced from one sample in a study of CD8 T cells in Susac syndrome. Random hexamers served to reverse transcribe roughly 0.5 to 1 ug RNA. TCRdb called the immunoSEQ multiplex PCR reads again in MiXCR, with one record for every CDR3 protein. The sample shows 150,000 to 190,000 distinct CDR3 sequences, roughly 95% of them seen only once. Sample: CD8+ T cells from PBMCs. All receptors derive from a human donor with multiple sclerosis.

In this sample, this clonotype turned up once. In DNA form, the CDR3 reads TGCAGTGCTCTTCCTCTGGGACAGGGGGGATATCAGCCCCAGCATTTT. The encoded protein is CSALPLGQGGYQPQHF. V gene TRBV20-1 combines with J gene TRBJ1-5, with 11 nucleotides matching TRBD1. The CDR3 is made up of 16 amino acids. Germline assignment: CDR1 DFQATT and CDR2 SNEGSKA (reference sequence). With 5 bases clipped from V and 5 bases from J, the junction kept 11 bases outside the gene matches.

This sequence joins TRBV3-1 and TRBJ2-7, with D tentatively TRBD1 (6 bases). The CDR3 length is 15 residues. V lost 1 base to trimming and J lost 3 bases, with 13 bases between them. The germline gives CDR1 LGHDT, CDR2 YNNKEL (reference sequence). The CDR3 nucleotides are TGTGCCAGCAGCCAAGTGGGTCAGGGGTTCTACGAGCAGTACTTC. Translating gives CASSQVGQGFYEQYF.

V is TRBV2 and J is TRBJ2-4; 9 bases are a match to TRBD1. CDR3 length: 16 residues. CDR1 and CDR2 (germline): SNHLY, FYNNEI. The V gene end was trimmed by 10 bases and the J gene end by 6 bases; junction bases not matched to a gene: 16. CDR3: CATTIRDREFGNIQYF. In DNA, the CDR3 is TGTGCCACCACCATTAGGGACAGGGAGTTTGGAAACATTCAGTACTTC. Complete variable domain (other parts from reference TRBV2 and TRBJ2-4): EPEVTQTPSHQVTQMGQEVILRCVPISNHLYFYWYRQILGQKVEFLVSFYNNEISEKSEIFDDQFSVERPDGSNFTLKIRSTKLEDSAMYFCATTIRDREFGNIQYFGAGTRLSVL.

This chain joins TRBV7-9 and TRBJ2-7; D remains ambiguous. Trimming took 1 base from V and 5 from J, leaving 12 bases between them. The CDR3 covers 14 residues. Per germline, CDR1 SEHNR and CDR2 FQNEAQ (reference sequence). The CDR3 DNA is TGTGCCAGCAGCTTAGGACTCGGCGGCAACGAGCAGTACTTC. Translation: CASSLGLGGNEQYF.

The chain employs TRBV9 and TRBJ1-1, with 10 bases aligning to TRBD1. The CDR3 spans 15 residues. The V and J ends lost 3 bases and 4 bases, in that order; junction bases with no gene match: 6. Germline CDR1 SGDLS, CDR2 YYNGEE. DNA for the CDR3: TGTGCCAGCAGCGGAGGGGACAGGGGACTCACTGAAGCTTTCTTT. The encoded protein is CASSGGDRGLTEAFF.